The subject of this entry is one TCR beta chain. The data were taken from a study of blood T cell repertoires in COVID-19. Study summary: Sites across the United States, Italy and Spain contributed samples from acute and convalescent COVID-19. In each case, the material was cDNA or gDNA derived from T cells, B-cell-depleted T cells, or PBMCs.

Per the original methods: How many nucleated cells were present was estimated from reference gene primer amplification. The method was immunoSEQ multiplex PCR; TCRdb's version includes in-frame clones alone and lacks a portion of them. The V and J calls and the clone size are those of that table, but D and trimming were determined from the DNA. Here the sample spans 250,000 to 350,000 clones, 90% being singletons. Cohort placement rested on clinical history that participants reported themselves. With 5 bases clipped from V and 7 bases from J, the junction kept 5 bases outside the gene matches. CDR3 length: 13 residues. The germline V gene encodes CDR1 ENHRY and CDR2 SYGVKD.

Source material: PBMCs or T cells enriched from blood (not recorded which). The V and J genes are TRBV10-3 and TRBJ1-5, with 7 bases fitting TRBD1. The receptor was derived from a woman under 30 with acute COVID-19. The CDR3 bases are TGTGCCATCAGTCTCACAGGGGACCAGCCCCAGCATTTT. Translated, it gives CAISLTGDQPQHF.